This T cell receptor (beta chain) was documented in a study of blood T cell repertoires in COVID-19. For the study at large: Samples taken during acute and convalescent COVID-19 were collected in the United States, Italy and Spain. T cells, B-cell-depleted T cells, or PBMCs provided the cDNA or gDNA that served as material.

Original processing methods: Researchers report that nucleated cell counts were estimated from reference gene primer amplification. Clones were read by immunoSEQ multiplex PCR, and TCRdb kept only the in-frame ones, dropping some. V and J calls and clone size are those listed in that table; D and trimming were worked out from the DNA. The sample has roughly 80,000 clones; over 65% are singletons. This TCR came from a human donor in a cohort sampled during active COVID-19. The sample taken for sequencing was peripheral blood.

As DNA, the CDR3 is TGTGCCAGCTCACCAGGTCCAGGTCGAACCTACGAGCAGTACTTC. This translates into CASSPGPGRTYEQYF. V usage is TRBV18 and J usage is TRBJ2-7; D not resolved. The CDR3 runs to 15 residues. Germline values: CDR1 KGHSH, CDR2 LQKENI. V was clipped by 2 bases and J by 2 bases, with 13 bases between them.